Below, 18 T cell receptor beta chains from the same sample are listed, as sequenced in a study of blood T cell repertoires in COVID-19. Clones were sequenced by immunoSEQ multiplex PCR, and TCRdb holds only the in-frame ones, with some missing. The table includes roughly 290,000 clones, about 85% detected once. Input material: peripheral blood. All receptors come from a human donor with COVID-19, enrolled during active disease. The donor label of this sample is uncertain.

The rearrangement links TRBV7-6 to TRBJ1-3, with 8 bases that match TRBD1. Losses at the gene ends were 0 bases for V and 4 bases for J; bases not matched to a gene: 2. The CDR3 loop spans 15 amino acids. Germline V gene lookup returns CDR1 SGHVS and CDR2 FNYEAQ. The CDR3 protein is CASSLAAGGGNTIYF. CDR3 nucleotides: TGTGCCAGCAGCTTAGCGGCAGGGGGCGGAAACACCATATATTTT.

This rearrangement joins TRBV10-2 to TRBJ1-1, with D maybe TRBD1 (5 bases). The ends were cut back, 0 bases at V and 9 bases at J, with 11 bases in the middle. Germline lookup yields CDR1 WSHSY and CDR2 SAAADI. The CDR3 extends over 13 amino acids. The CDR3 DNA reads TGCGCCAGCAGTGAGTCGGGGCAGGAAAAAGCTTTCTTT. Its translation: CASSESGQEKAFF.

This clone was counted once. The rearrangement uses TRBV19 and TRBJ1-6, with TRBD1 identical over 7 bases. Looked up from germline, CDR1 is LNHDA and CDR2 is SQIVND (reference sequence). With 6 bases clipped from V and 8 bases from J, the junction kept 7 bases outside the gene matches. This CDR3 comprises 14 residues. The CDR3 here is CASSQGVGYSPLHF. Here the CDR3 DNA reads TGTGCCAGTAGCCAGGGGGTGGGTTATTCACCCCTCCACTTT.

This chain connects TRBV3-1 (or the pseudogene TRBV3-2) to TRBJ2-7, with 14 bases fitting TRBD2. This CDR3 spans 15 amino acids. CDR1 and CDR2 from the germline V gene are LGHDT and YNNKEL (reference sequence). J was trimmed by 4 bases and V by 8 bases; bases with no gene match: 7. This CDR3 reads CASSPGTSGSYEQYF. CDR3 nucleotides: TGTGCCAGCTCCCCCGGGACTAGCGGGAGTTACGAGCAGTACTTC.

V usage is TRBV28 and J usage is TRBJ1-2; D is undetermined. V lost 2 bases and J lost 6, with 7 bases in between. CDR3 size: 12 residues. Germline V gene sequence: CDR1 MDHEN, CDR2 SYDVKM. The CDR3 protein is CASSLRRDGYTF. CDR3 DNA sequence: TGTGCCAGCAGTTTAAGGAGGGATGGCTACACCTTC.

This sequence joins TRBV3-1 (or the pseudogene TRBV3-2) and TRBJ2-7, with D unclear. The CDR3 is made up of 13 amino acids. Germline assignment: CDR1 LGHDT and CDR2 YNNKEL (reference sequence). Trimming stripped 3 bases from V and 6 bases from J, with 12 bases between. CDR3: CASSQPGRGEQYF. The CDR3, as DNA: TGTGCCAGCAGCCAGCCTGGAAGAGGCGAGCAGTACTTC.

This chain joins TRBV3-1 (or the pseudogene TRBV3-2) and TRBJ1-2, with D unresolved. This CDR3 is 15 amino acids long. The germline V gene encodes CDR1 LGHDT and CDR2 YNNKEL (reference sequence). V was pared by 4 bases and J by 0 bases, with 12 bases between. The CDR3 coding sequence is TGTGCCAGCAGCCCGAACCGGGTTGCTAACTATGGCTACACCTTC. This gives the protein CASSPNRVANYGYTF.

The chain carries TRBV29-1 and TRBJ2-1; TRBD2 matches at 9 bases. V lost 7 bases, J lost 7 bases, and 8 bases stayed unmatched. The V gene's germline CDR1 is SQVTM and CDR2 ANQGSEA. This CDR3 spans 13 amino acids. The CDR3 sequence is CSASPGLANEQFF. The CDR3 coding sequence is TGCAGCGCGTCACCGGGACTAGCTAATGAGCAGTTCTTC.

As concerns this clone: The same CDR3 can be traced to other DNA sequences in this sample. The chain uses TRBV15 and TRBJ1-5; D ambiguous. Germline-derived CDR1 and CDR2 are LNHNV and YYDKDF (reference sequence). V lost 1 base and J lost 4, with 5 bases in between. The CDR3 has 13 amino acids. The CDR3 DNA reads TGTGCCACCAGCAGAGGTCGTAATCAGCCCCAGCATTTT. Translating it yields CATSRGRNQPQHF.

This clone was recorded a few times. The chain links TRBV2 to TRBJ1-5; D is perhaps TRBD1 (5 bases). This CDR3 is built from 15 residues. V lost 3 bases, J lost 4 bases, and 13 bases lay in between. Germline CDR1 is SNHLY and CDR2 is FYNNEI. This chain's CDR3 is CASSESGLPNQPQHF. For the CDR3, the DNA is TGTGCCAGCAGTGAGTCGGGACTCCCAAATCAGCCCCAGCATTTT.

V gene TRBV4-1 combines with J gene TRBJ2-7; D uncertain. The CDR3 spans 16 residues. Trimming left V 0 bases short and J 2 bases short, with 14 bases between. In germline, CDR1 is MGHRA, CDR2 YSYEKL. Here the CDR3 reads CASSQETGPSPYEQYF. The CDR3 coding sequence is TGCGCCAGCAGCCAAGAGACCGGCCCTAGTCCCTACGAGCAGTACTTC.

V is TRBV10-3 and J is TRBJ1-2, with 10 bases aligning to TRBD1. Trimming removed 6 bases from V and 4 bases from J; junction bases left unmatched: 8. The CDR3 loop spans 15 amino acids. Looked up from germline, CDR1 is ENHRY and CDR2 is SYGVKD. The CDR3 bases are TGTGCCATCAGCAACCTCCGGGACAGGGGCTATGGCTACACCTTC. Translating gives CAISNLRDRGYGYTF.

The CDR3 DNA is TGTGCCAGTAACCGACTAGCGGGAGTTTCAGATGAGCAGTTCTTC. Amino acids: CASNRLAGVSDEQFF. The chain employs TRBV19 and TRBJ2-1; TRBD2 agrees at 12 bases. The CDR3 has 15 residues. Germline trimming cut 7 bases from V and 8 bases from J; bases unmatched to any gene: 9. The germline V gene has CDR1 LNHDA and CDR2 SQIVND (reference sequence).

This chain connects TRBV5-1 to TRBJ2-1, with 8 bases that match TRBD1. The CDR3 length is 15 residues. The V segment lost 0 bases and the J segment 8 bases; nucleotides outside the gene matches: 7. Germline CDR1 is SGHRS and CDR2 is YFSETQ. The CDR3 bases are TGCGCCAGCAGCTTGGAGGACAGGGTCAGGGATGAGCAGTTCTTC. Translated, it gives CASSLEDRVRDEQFF.

This chain uses TRBV5-1 with TRBJ1-3; D might be TRBD1 (6 bases). V was trimmed by 5 bases and J by 4 bases, leaving 19 bases between them. In germline, CDR1 is SGHRS, CDR2 YFSETQ. The CDR3 is 16 residues long. For the CDR3, the DNA is TGCGCCAGCAGTCGAGGGGGGGCGCAGGACGGAAACACCATATATTTT. Its protein is CASSRGGAQDGNTIYF.

This chain joins TRBV11-2 and TRBJ1-1; 7 nucleotides line up with TRBD1. Germline V gene lookup returns CDR1 SGHAT and CDR2 FQNNGV. The V segment lost 5 bases and the J segment 6 bases; nucleotides outside the gene matches: 6. This CDR3 has 13 amino acids. The CDR3 DNA follows: TGTGCCAGCAGCCTCGACAGGGATGCTGAAGCTTTCTTT. Translated: CASSLDRDAEAFF.

The chain has TRBV24-1 and TRBJ2-1, with a possible D match to TRBD2 (7 bases). This CDR3 has 15 residues. Germline CDR1 KGHDR, CDR2 SFDVKD. Trimming took 5 bases from V and 4 from J, leaving 14 bases between them. This CDR3 is CATSGGGGKYNEQFF. CDR3 sequence (DNA): TGTGCCACCAGTGGGGGGGGCGGAAAATACAATGAGCAGTTCTTC.

CDR3 in DNA: TGTGCCTGGAGTTCCCGGACAGGGACTGGGGCCAACGTCCTGACTTTC. Translated, it gives CAWSSRTGTGANVLTF. The chain recombines TRBV30 with TRBJ2-6, with 8 bases lining up with TRBD1. This CDR3 comprises 16 residues. With V trimmed by 2 bases and J by 2 bases, 5 bases remained unmatched. CDR1 is GTSNPN, CDR2 SVGIG, per germline (reference sequence).